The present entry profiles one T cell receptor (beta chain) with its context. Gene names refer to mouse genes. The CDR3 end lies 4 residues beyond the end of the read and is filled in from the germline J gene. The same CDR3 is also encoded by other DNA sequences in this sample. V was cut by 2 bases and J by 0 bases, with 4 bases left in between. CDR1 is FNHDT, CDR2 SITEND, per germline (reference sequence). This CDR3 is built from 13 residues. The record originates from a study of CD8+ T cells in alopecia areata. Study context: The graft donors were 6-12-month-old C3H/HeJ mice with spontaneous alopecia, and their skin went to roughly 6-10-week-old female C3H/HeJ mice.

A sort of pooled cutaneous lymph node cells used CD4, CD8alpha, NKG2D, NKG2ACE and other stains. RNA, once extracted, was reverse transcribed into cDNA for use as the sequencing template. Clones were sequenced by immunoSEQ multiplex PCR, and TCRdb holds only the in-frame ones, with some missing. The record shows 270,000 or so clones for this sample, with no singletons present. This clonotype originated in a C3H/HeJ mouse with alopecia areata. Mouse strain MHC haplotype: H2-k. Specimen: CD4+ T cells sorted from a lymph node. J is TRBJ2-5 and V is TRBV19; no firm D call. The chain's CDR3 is CASSIQNQDTQYF. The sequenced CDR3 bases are TGTGCCAGCAGTATCCAGAACCAAGAC.